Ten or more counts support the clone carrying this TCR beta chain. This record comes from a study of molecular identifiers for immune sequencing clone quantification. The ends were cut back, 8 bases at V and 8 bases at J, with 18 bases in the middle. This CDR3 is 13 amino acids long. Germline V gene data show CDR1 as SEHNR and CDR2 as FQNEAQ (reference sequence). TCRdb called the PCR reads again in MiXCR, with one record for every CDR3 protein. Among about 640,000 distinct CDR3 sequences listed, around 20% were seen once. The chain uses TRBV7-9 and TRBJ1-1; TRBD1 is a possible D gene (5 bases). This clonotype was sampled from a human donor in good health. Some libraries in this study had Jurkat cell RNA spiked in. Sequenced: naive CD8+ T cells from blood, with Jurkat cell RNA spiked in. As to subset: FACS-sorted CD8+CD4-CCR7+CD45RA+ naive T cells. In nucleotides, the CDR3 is TGTGCCAGCCAAAGCTTAGTTGGGGGAGAAGCTTTCTTT. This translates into CASQSLVGGEAFF.